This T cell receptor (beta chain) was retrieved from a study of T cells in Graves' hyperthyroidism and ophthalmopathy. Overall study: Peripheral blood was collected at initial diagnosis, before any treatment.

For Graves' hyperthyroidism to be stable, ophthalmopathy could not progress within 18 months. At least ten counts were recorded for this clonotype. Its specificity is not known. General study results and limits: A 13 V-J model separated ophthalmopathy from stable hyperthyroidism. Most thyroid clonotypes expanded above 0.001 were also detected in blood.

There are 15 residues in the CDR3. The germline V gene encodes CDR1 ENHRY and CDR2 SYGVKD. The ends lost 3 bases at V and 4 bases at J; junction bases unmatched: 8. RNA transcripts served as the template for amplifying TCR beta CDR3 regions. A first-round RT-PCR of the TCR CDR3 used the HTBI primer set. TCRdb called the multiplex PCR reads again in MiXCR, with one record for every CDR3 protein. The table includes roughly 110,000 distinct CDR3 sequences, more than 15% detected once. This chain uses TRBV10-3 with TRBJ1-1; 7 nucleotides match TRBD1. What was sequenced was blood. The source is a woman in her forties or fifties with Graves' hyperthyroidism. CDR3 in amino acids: CAISDRQGLGTEAFF. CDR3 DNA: TGTGCCATCAGTGATAGACAGGGTTTAGGCACTGAAGCTTTCTTT.